This T cell receptor beta chain was profiled in a study of blood T cell repertoires in COVID-19. The wider study: The cDNA or gDNA used as material had been derived from T cells, B-cell-depleted T cells, or PBMCs.

Per germline, CDR1 LGHNA and CDR2 YSLEER. The CDR3 loop spans 19 amino acids. Germline trimming cut 1 base from V and 2 bases from J; bases unmatched to any gene: 9. Per the authors' pipeline: Estimation of nucleated cell counts relied on the amplification of reference gene primers. This table comes from immunoSEQ multiplex PCR, and its TCRdb copy is limited to in-frame clones, with some not included. The V and J calls and the clone size are those of that table, but D and trimming were determined from the DNA. The table shows roughly 260,000 clones, with around 86% occurring only once. The chain employs TRBV4-3 and TRBJ2-3; 13 bases agree with TRBD2. The sequence was collected from a man aged 35-49 years who had recovered from COVID-19. Input material: peripheral blood. CDR3 sequence (DNA): TGCGCCAGCAGCCAAGTGTTGGGACTAGCGGGGAAAATCACAGATACGCAGTATTTT. Translation gives CASSQVLGLAGKITDTQYF.